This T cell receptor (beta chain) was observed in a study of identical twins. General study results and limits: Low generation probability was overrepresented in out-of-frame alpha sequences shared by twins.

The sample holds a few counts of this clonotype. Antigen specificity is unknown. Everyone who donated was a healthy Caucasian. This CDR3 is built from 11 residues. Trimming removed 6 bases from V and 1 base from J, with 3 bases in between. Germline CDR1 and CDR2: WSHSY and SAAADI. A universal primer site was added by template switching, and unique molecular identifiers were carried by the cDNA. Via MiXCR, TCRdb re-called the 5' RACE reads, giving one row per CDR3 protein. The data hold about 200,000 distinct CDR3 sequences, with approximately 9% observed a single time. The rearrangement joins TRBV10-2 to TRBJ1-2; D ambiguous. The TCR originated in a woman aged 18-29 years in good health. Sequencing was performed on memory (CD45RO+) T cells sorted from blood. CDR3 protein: CASRVNYGYTF. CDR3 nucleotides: TGCGCCAGCAGGGTTAACTATGGCTACACCTTC.